This is a list of T cell receptor beta chains from one sample in a study of blood T cell repertoires in COVID-19. Repertoires were generated with immunoSEQ multiplex PCR, while TCRdb's copy carries only in-frame clones and drops some. The profile shows under 70,000 clones, about 88% of them singletons. Sample: PBMCs or T cells enriched from blood (not recorded which). These receptors came from a woman aged 35 to 49 who had recovered from COVID-19. Both conserved end residues are part of each CDR3. D genes are given only for firm matches. Clone size appears in some rows only: once, few, many, or a class for an expanded clone.

d_gene: TRBD1; j_gene: TRBJ1-4; v_gene: TRBV2; abundance: -; CDR3nt: TGTGCCAGCACCGCAAAAGGGACAGGGAGCGAAAAACTGTTTTTT; CDR3aa: CASTAKGTGSEKLFF
d_gene: -; j_gene: TRBJ2-5; v_gene: TRBV24-1; abundance: -; CDR3nt: TGTGCCATCGCCCCCCGTTCAGGGGGGTACCAAGAGACCCAGTACTTC; CDR3aa: CAIAPRSGGYQETQYF
d_gene: TRBD1; j_gene: TRBJ1-2; v_gene: TRBV27; abundance: -; CDR3nt: TGTGCCAGCAGTGCCACAGGACAGGGGGCGAACCTCTATGGCTACACCTTC; CDR3aa: CASSATGQGANLYGYTF
d_gene: -; j_gene: TRBJ1-2; v_gene: TRBV24-1; abundance: -; CDR3nt: TGTGCCACCAGTGATTCCGCGGATGGCTACACCTTC; CDR3aa: CATSDSADGYTF
d_gene: -; j_gene: TRBJ1-2; v_gene: TRBV6-5; abundance: -; CDR3nt: TGTGCCAGCAGTTACGTAGGGGTGATTGGCTACACCTTC; CDR3aa: CASSYVGVIGYTF
d_gene: -; j_gene: TRBJ1-4; v_gene: TRBV6-5; abundance: -; CDR3nt: TGTGCCAGCAGTTACCGCGGGCAGCCGAATGAAAAACTGTTTTTT; CDR3aa: CASSYRGQPNEKLFF
d_gene: TRBD1; j_gene: TRBJ2-5; v_gene: TRBV6-5; abundance: -; CDR3nt: TGTGCCAGCAGTTCCTCGACAGGGGGCGGACAAGAGACCCAGTACTTC; CDR3aa: CASSSSTGGGQETQYF
d_gene: -; j_gene: TRBJ1-5; v_gene: TRBV6-6; abundance: few; CDR3nt: TGTGCCAGCAGTTACTCGGAGAAACAGCCCCAGCATTTT; CDR3aa: CASSYSEKQPQHF
d_gene: TRBD1; j_gene: TRBJ1-5; v_gene: TRBV19; abundance: once; CDR3nt: TGTGCCAGTAGTATATCAGGGGGCAGGCAGCCCCAGCATTTT; CDR3aa: CASSISGGRQPQHF
d_gene: -; j_gene: TRBJ1-6; v_gene: TRBV5-1; abundance: once; CDR3nt: TGCGCCAGCAGCTTGGCAGGGGTTAATTCACCCCTCCACTTT; CDR3aa: CASSLAGVNSPLHF
d_gene: TRBD2; j_gene: TRBJ2-7; v_gene: TRBV7-8; abundance: -; CDR3nt: TGTGCCAGCAGGCGTGGGGGGGGAGCCTACGAGCAGTACTTC; CDR3aa: CASRRGGGAYEQYF
d_gene: -; j_gene: TRBJ1-1; v_gene: TRBV18; abundance: -; CDR3nt: TGTGCCAGCTCACCTTCCACGGCGGAGAACACTGAAGCTTTCTTT; CDR3aa: CASSPSTAENTEAFF
d_gene: TRBD1; j_gene: TRBJ1-2; v_gene: TRBV12-3/TRBV12-4; abundance: -; CDR3nt: TGTGCCAGCAGTTCCTCAGGGGGATCTGGCTACACCTTC; CDR3aa: CASSSSGGSGYTF